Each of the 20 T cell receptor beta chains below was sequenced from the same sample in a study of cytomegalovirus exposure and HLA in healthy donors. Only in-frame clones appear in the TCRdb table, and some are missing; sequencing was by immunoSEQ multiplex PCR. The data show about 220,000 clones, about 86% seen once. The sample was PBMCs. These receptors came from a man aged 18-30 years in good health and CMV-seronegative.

DNA for the CDR3: TGTGCCAGCAGTTTCTTCCAGGGCGGAATGACCCAGTACTTC. Protein: CASSFFQGGMTQYF. The rearrangement links TRBV28 to TRBJ2-5; tentatively, D is TRBD1 (5 bases). The CDR3 sequence is 14 residues long. Trimming cost V 3 bases and J 7 bases, with 15 bases left between them. Germline V CDR1 and CDR2: MDHEN, SYDVKM. Full variable domain (missing parts from reference TRBV28 and TRBJ2-5): DVKVTQSSRYLVKRTGEKVFLECVQDMDHENMFWYRQDPGLGLRLIYFSYDVKMKEKGDIPEGYSVSREKKERFSLILESASTNQTSMYLCASSFFQGGMTQYFGPGTRLLVL.

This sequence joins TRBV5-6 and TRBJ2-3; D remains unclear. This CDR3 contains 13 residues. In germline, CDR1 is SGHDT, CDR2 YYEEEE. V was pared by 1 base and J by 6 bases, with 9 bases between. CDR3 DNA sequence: TGTGCCAGCAGCTTGATGGCTTTGGATACGCAGTATTTT. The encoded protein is CASSLMALDTQYF.

As DNA, the CDR3 is TGTGCCAGCAGCTCTCACTCCGTTAGCGGGGGGAGGGAGACCCAGTACTTC. It translates to CASSSHSVSGGRETQYF. J is TRBJ2-5 and V is TRBV7-2; 10 bases match TRBD2. The CDR3 has 17 amino acids. V was clipped by 4 bases and J by 5 bases; unmatched bases: 13. The germline V gene encodes CDR1 SGHTA and CDR2 FQGNSA. Drawing the rest from reference TRBV7-2 and TRBJ2-5, the complete variable domain is GAGVSQSPSNKVTEKGKDVELRCDPISGHTALYWYRQSLGQGLEFLIYFQGNSAPDKSGLPSDRFSAERTGGSVSTLTIQRTQQEDSAVYLCASSSHSVSGGRETQYFGPGTRLLVL.

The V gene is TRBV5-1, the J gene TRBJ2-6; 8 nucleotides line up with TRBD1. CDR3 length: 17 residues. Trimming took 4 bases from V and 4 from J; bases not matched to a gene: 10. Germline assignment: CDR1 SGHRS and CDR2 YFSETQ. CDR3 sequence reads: CASSPSGGAGGANVLTF. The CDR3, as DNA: TGCGCCAGCAGCCCCTCAGGGGGCGCGGGAGGGGCCAACGTCCTGACTTTC.

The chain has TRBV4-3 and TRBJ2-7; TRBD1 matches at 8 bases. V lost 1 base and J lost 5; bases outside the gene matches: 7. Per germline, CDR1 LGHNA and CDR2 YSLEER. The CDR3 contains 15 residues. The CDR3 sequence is CASSQAGQGIHEQYF. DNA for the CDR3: TGCGCCAGCAGCCAAGCCGGACAGGGTATACACGAGCAGTACTTC.

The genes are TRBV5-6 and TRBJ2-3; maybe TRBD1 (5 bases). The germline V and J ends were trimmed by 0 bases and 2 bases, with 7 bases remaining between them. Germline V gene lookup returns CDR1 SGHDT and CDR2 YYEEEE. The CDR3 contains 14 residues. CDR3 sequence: CASSLDRITDTQYF. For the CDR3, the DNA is TGTGCCAGCAGCTTGGACAGGATCACAGATACGCAGTATTTT.

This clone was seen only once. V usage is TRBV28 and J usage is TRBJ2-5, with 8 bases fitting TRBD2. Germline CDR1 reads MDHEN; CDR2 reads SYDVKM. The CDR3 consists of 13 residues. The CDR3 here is CASGSGDQETQYF. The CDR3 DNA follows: TGTGCTTCAGGTAGCGGGGACCAAGAGACCCAGTACTTC.

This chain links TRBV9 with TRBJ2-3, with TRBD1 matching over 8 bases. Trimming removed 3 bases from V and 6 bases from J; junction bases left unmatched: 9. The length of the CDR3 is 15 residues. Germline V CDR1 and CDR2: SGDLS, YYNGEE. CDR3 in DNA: TGTGCCAGCAGCGCCGACAGGGGCCCAATGGATACGCAGTATTTT. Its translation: CASSADRGPMDTQYF.

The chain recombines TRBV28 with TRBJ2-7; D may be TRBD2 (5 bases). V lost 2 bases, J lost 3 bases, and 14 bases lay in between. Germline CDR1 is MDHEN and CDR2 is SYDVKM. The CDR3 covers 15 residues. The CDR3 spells CASSLTGMLLYEQYF. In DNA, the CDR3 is TGTGCCAGCAGTTTAACCGGGATGCTACTCTACGAGCAGTACTTC.

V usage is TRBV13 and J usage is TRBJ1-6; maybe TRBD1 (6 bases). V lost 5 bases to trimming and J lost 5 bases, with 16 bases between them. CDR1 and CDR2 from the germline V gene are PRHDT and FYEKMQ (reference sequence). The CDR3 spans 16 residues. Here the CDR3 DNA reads TGTGCCAGCAGCCGACAGGCCCGAAAAGATAATTCACCCCTCCACTTT. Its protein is CASSRQARKDNSPLHF.

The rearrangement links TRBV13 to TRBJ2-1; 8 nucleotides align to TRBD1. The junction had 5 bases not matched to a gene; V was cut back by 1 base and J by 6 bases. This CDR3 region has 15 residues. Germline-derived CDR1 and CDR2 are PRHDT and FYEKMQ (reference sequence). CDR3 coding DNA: TGTGCCAGCAGCTTAGTAGGGACAGGAATCAATGAGCAGTTCTTC. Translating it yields CASSLVGTGINEQFF.

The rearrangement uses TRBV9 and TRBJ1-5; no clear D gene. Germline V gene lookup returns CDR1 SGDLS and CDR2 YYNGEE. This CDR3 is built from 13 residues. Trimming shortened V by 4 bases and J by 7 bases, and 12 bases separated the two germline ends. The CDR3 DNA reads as TGTGCCAGCAGCTTCGGTGAGGGCCAGCCCCAGCATTTT. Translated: CASSFGEGQPQHF.

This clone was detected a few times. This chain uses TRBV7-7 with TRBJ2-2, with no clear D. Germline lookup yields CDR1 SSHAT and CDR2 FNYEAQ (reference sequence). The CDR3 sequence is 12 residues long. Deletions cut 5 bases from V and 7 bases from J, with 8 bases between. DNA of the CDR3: TGTGCCAGCAGCGTGGAGTTCGGGGAGCTGTTTTTT. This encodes CASSVEFGELFF.

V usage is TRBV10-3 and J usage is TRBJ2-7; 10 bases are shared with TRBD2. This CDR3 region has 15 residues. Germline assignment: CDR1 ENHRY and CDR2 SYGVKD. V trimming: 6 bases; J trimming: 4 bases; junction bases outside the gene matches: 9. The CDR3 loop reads CAIRGVTSGTYEQYF. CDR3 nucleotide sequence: TGTGCCATCAGAGGGGTTACTAGCGGGACTTACGAGCAGTACTTC.

The CDR3 nucleotides are TGTGCCAGCCTGATGGGAGGAAAGACTAGCGAGCAGTACTTC. It codes for CASLMGGKTSEQYF. The chain links TRBV7-8 to TRBJ2-7; a possible D gene is TRBD2 (6 bases). V lost 8 bases and J 6 bases, leaving 20 bases between the germline ends. The V gene's germline CDR1 is SGHVS and CDR2 FQNEAQ. This CDR3 contains 14 residues.

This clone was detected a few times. This CDR3 reads CASSLGQGLYGYTF. The CDR3 coding sequence is TGTGCCAGCAGCTTGGGGCAGGGCCTATATGGCTACACCTTC. The chain links TRBV5-6 to TRBJ1-2, with a possible D match to TRBD1 (5 bases). Deletions cut 0 bases from V and 5 bases from J, with 11 bases between. The V gene's germline CDR1 is SGHDT and CDR2 YYEEEE. There are 14 residues in the CDR3.

CDR3 residues: CASKAQGSGRRDTQYF. The CDR3 nucleotides read TGTGCCAGTAAGGCCCAAGGGAGCGGGAGACGAGATACGCAGTATTTT. V gene TRBV19 combines with J gene TRBJ2-3; 8 bases are a match to TRBD2. Germline V lookup: CDR1 LNHDA, CDR2 SQIVND (reference sequence). V was clipped by 7 bases and J by 5 bases; unmatched bases: 14. There are 16 residues in the CDR3.

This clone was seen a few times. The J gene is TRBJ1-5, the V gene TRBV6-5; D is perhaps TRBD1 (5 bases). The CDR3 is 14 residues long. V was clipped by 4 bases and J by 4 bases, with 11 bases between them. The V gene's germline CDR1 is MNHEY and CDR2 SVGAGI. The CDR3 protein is CASSSGFGNQPQHF. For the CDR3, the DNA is TGTGCCAGCAGTTCAGGGTTCGGGAATCAGCCCCAGCATTTT.

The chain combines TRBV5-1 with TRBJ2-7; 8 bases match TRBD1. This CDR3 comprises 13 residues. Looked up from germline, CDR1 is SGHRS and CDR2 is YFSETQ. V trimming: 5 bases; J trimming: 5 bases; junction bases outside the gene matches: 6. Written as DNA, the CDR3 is TGCGCCAGCAGTTGGACAGGGCAGCACGAGCAGTACTTC. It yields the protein CASSWTGQHEQYF.

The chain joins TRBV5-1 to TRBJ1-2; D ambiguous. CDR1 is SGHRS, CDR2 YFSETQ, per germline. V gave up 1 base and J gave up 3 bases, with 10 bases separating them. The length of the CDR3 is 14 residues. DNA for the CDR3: TGCGCCAGCAGCTTGTTGGTGGGCGACTATGGCTACACCTTC. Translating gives CASSLLVGDYGYTF. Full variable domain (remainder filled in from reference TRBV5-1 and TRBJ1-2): KAGVTQTPRYLIKTRGQQVTLSCSPISGHRSVSWYQQTPGQGLQFLFEYFSETQRNKGNFPGRFSGRQFSNSRSEMNVSTLELGDSALYLCASSLLVGDYGYTFGSGTRLTVV.